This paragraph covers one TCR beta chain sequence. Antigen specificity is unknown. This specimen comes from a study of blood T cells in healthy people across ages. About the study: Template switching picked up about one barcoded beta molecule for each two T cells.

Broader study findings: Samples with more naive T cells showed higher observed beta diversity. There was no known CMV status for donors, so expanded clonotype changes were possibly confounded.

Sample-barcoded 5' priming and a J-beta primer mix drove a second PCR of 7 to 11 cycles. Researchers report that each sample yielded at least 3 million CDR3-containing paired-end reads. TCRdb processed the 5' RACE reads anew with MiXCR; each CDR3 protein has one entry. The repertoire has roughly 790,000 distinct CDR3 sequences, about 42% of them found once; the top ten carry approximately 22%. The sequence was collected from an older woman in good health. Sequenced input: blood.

The CDR3 DNA reads TGCGCCAGCAGCTCCTACAGGGGTCACACTGAAGCTTTCTTT. Amino acid sequence: CASSSYRGHTEAFF. J is TRBJ1-1 and V is TRBV5-1; 7 nucleotides agree with TRBD1. The V and J ends lost 3 bases and 3 bases, in that order; junction bases with no gene match: 5. CDR1 is SGHRS and CDR2 is YFSETQ in the germline V gene. The CDR3 extends over 14 amino acids.